In this sample, the clone carrying this T cell receptor beta chain turned up a few times. Its cognate antigen is unknown. This CDR3 is 16 amino acids long. This sample was included in a study of lymphopenia after photon versus proton radiotherapy. Study-level results: Proton therapy kept repertoires fairly stable, unlike photons, which gained effector/memory cells. Oligoclonal CD8+ Temra expansion after nadir drove photon patients' diversity drop. A bigger post-nadir fall in TCR diversity correlated inversely with survival time in deceased patients. Authors raise, but do not show, better survival with proton therapy.

The repertoire was sequenced with immunoSEQ multiplex PCR; TCRdb's copy has only in-frame clones and lacks some. The sample includes around 26,000 clones, about 84% of them seen just once. The sequencing used peripheral blood, collected from a patient treated with proton-based radiotherapy. This sequence joins TRBV21-1 and TRBJ1-1; TRBD1 was called by the table and not checked on the DNA. TRBV21-1 is flagged as a pseudogene. The source of this sequence is a woman between 65 and 79 years old with pancreatic cancer. DNA for the CDR3: TGTGCCAGCACGATTAGTGGGCGCGAGATGAACACTGAAGCTTTCTTT. Translation gives CASTISGREMNTEAFF.